This T cell receptor beta chain derives from a study of vaccination effects on CD4 cells after COVID-19. Study details: Either the BNT162b2 or mRNA-1273 vaccine was given to participants in two doses. Regarding the study as a whole: Healthy vaccinees showed cross-reactivity with common cold coronaviruses in only 1 of 255 vaccine-induced clones.

V lost 5 bases to trimming and J lost 8 bases, with 9 bases between them. Looked up from germline, CDR1 is SGHTA and CDR2 is FQGNSA. The CDR3 loop spans 11 amino acids. Before any sequencing was done, the ViraFEST assay used viral peptide pools to expand antigen-specific CD4+ T cells. With 10 days of culture completed, CD4+ T cells were isolated. Nobody among the vaccine recipients had prior SARS-CoV-2 infection (nucleocapsid antibodies were negative). Cultures used 2 million to 2.5 million PBMC per well, 9.5 to 10 IU/ml IL-2 and about 10 ug/ml peptides. In the cultures, half the medium was exchanged for IL-2 medium on days 3 and 7. The table came from immunoSEQ multiplex PCR; TCRdb's copy has only in-frame clones and leaves some out. This table has tens of thousands of clones, under 75% appearing once. Comment on this clone: The antigen remains unidentified.

The gene calls are TRBV7-2 and TRBJ1-1; no clear D gene. This TCR derives from a human donor who received a COVID-19 vaccine. Sequenced here: CD4+ T cells from PBMCs cultured with HCoV-OC43 spike peptides, sampled before COVID-19 vaccination. Subset: HCoV-OC43 spike overlapping peptide pool stimulation. This CDR3 reads CASSESAEAFF. In nucleotides, the CDR3 is TGTGCCAGCAGCGAATCGGCCGAAGCTTTCTTT.